The 20 T cell receptor beta chains given below trace back to one sample, sequenced in a study of cytomegalovirus exposure and HLA in healthy donors. The PCR had 60 Vbeta and 13 Jbeta primers. This table comes from immunoSEQ multiplex PCR, and its TCRdb copy is limited to in-frame clones, with some not included. The sample has approximately 220,000 clones, 82% seen once. Specimen: PBMCs. All receptors derive from a middle-aged man in good health and CMV-seropositive.

The chain recombines TRBV4-1 with TRBJ2-3; 7 nucleotides line up with TRBD2. The CDR3 consists of 15 residues. After removal of 1 base from V and 6 bases from J, the junction contained 7 bases not matched to a gene. The germline gives CDR1 MGHRA, CDR2 YSYEKL. The CDR3 protein is CASSQVLGGIDTQYF. CDR3 DNA sequence: TGCGCCAGCAGCCAAGTCTTGGGGGGGATTGATACGCAGTATTTT.

The chain carries TRBV6-5 and TRBJ2-1; TRBD1 matches 7 bases. The CDR3 sequence is 15 residues long. Germline V lookup: CDR1 MNHEY, CDR2 SVGAGI. V was clipped by 6 bases and J by 0 bases; unmatched bases: 5. In DNA, the CDR3 is TGTGCCAGCAGAGACAGGGACCTCTCCTACAATGAGCAGTTCTTC. This translates into CASRDRDLSYNEQFF.

This sequence joins TRBV5-4 and TRBJ1-4, with TRBD1 matching over 7 bases. Germline CDR1 reads SGHNT; CDR2 reads YYREEE (reference sequence). This CDR3 contains 16 residues. Losses at the gene ends were 0 bases for V and 4 bases for J; bases not matched to a gene: 6. CDR3 loop: CASSLDRGVSNEKLFF. DNA of the CDR3: TGTGCCAGCAGCTTGGACAGGGGAGTTAGTAATGAAAAACTGTTTTTT.

The chain uses TRBV7-3 and TRBJ1-1, with a tentative D call TRBD1 (5 bases). The CDR3 runs to 13 residues. Germline V lookup: CDR1 SGHTA, CDR2 FQGTGA. V was shortened by 1 base and J by 5 bases, with 8 bases between the two germline ends. The DNA for the CDR3 is TGTGCCAGCAGCTTAATGGGGGGGACTGAAGCTTTCTTT. Translation: CASSLMGGTEAFF.

The chain recombines TRBV5-1 with TRBJ1-2, with D perhaps matching TRBD1 (6 bases). The CDR3 length is 14 residues. Germline-derived CDR1 and CDR2 are SGHRS and YFSETQ. Trimming pared 4 bases from V and 0 bases from J, leaving 10 bases between. CDR3 in DNA: TGCGCCAGCAGCCCCGGACAGACTAACTATGGCTACACCTTC. Its translation: CASSPGQTNYGYTF.

The genes are TRBV18 and TRBJ1-2; D is possibly TRBD1 (5 bases). The CDR3 extends over 13 amino acids. CDR1 is KGHSH, CDR2 LQKENI, per germline. V shed 5 bases and J shed 2 bases, with 9 bases lying between them. Here the CDR3 reads CASSGGENYGYTF. CDR3 in DNA: TGTGCCAGCTCAGGAGGGGAAAACTATGGCTACACCTTC.

This clone showed up just once. The chain recombines TRBV27 with TRBJ2-1; perhaps TRBD2 as D (5 bases). The CDR3 sequence is 14 residues long. The ends were cut back, 0 bases at V and 7 bases at J, with 10 bases in the middle. From germline, CDR1 is MNHEY and CDR2 SMNVEV (reference sequence). This CDR3 is CASSLSRAINEQFF. CDR3 sequence (DNA): TGTGCCAGCAGTTTATCGAGGGCAATAAATGAGCAGTTCTTC.

This clone was picked up one time. The J gene is TRBJ1-1, the V gene TRBV5-1, with 9 bases aligning to TRBD1. The CDR3 spans 16 residues. Looked up from germline, CDR1 is SGHRS and CDR2 is YFSETQ. V shed 0 bases, J shed 4 bases, and the junction held 7 bases outside the gene matches. The CDR3 nucleotides are TGCGCCAGCAGCTTGGTGACAGGACAGGGGATCACTGAAGCTTTCTTT. It translates to CASSLVTGQGITEAFF.

The chain links TRBV18 to TRBJ2-7; TRBD1 aligns across 8 bases. This CDR3 contains 14 residues. From germline, CDR1 is KGHSH and CDR2 LQKENI. J gave up 3 bases and V 4 bases, and 5 bases lay outside the gene matches. The CDR3 sequence is CASSLDRENYEQYF. In nucleotides, the CDR3 is TGTGCCAGCTCACTGGACAGGGAAAACTACGAGCAGTACTTC.

This chain joins TRBV11-1 and TRBJ2-7, with 15 positions matching TRBD2. The CDR3 is 15 residues long. Germline assignment: CDR1 SGHAT and CDR2 FQDESV (reference sequence). Trimming cost V 6 bases and J 5 bases; bases outside gene matches: 5. The CDR3 region has the DNA TGTGCCAGCAGTAGCGGGACTAGCGGGAGGAACGAGCAGTACGTC. Translation: CASSSGTSGRNEQYV.

This CDR3 is CASSLDRGKDTQYF. The CDR3 bases are TGTGCCAGCAGCTTAGACAGGGGAAAAGATACGCAGTATTTT. The chain couples TRBV7-3 to TRBJ2-3, with 8 positions matching TRBD1. Unmatched junction bases numbered 3, after V lost 2 bases and J lost 5 bases. CDR3 length: 14 amino acids. Looked up from germline, CDR1 is SGHTA and CDR2 is FQGTGA.

This rearrangement joins TRBV13 to TRBJ2-2, with 16 positions matching TRBD2. Trimming at V came to 4 bases and at J to 7 bases, leaving 6 bases not matched to a gene. The CDR3 contains 17 residues. CDR1 PRHDT and CDR2 FYEKMQ come from the germline V gene (reference sequence). DNA of the CDR3: TGTGCCAGCAGCTCGGGACTAGCGGGAGGGCCCGGCGGGGAGCTGTTTTTT. Translating gives CASSSGLAGGPGGELFF.

The rearrangement uses TRBV10-2 and TRBJ2-3; TRBD2 matches 9 bases. The CDR3 contains 15 residues. The trim removed 2 bases at V and 4 bases at J, leaving 4 bases unmatched. In germline, CDR1 is WSHSY, CDR2 SAAADI. This chain's CDR3 is CASSERLAGPDTQYF. CDR3 in DNA: TGCGCCAGCAGTGAGAGGCTAGCGGGACCAGATACGCAGTATTTT.

This clone was observed a few times. This sequence joins TRBV25-1 and TRBJ1-1, with 7 bases that match TRBD1. CDR1 and CDR2 (germline): MGHDK, SYGVNS. Unmatched junction bases numbered 2, after V lost 9 bases and J lost 1 base. CDR3 length equals 12 residues. CDR3 region: CASRQGNTEAFF. The CDR3 nucleotides read TGTGCCAGTAGACAGGGGAACACTGAAGCTTTCTTT.

The V and J genes are TRBV7-9 and TRBJ2-3; 12 bases line up with TRBD2. V gave up 5 bases and J gave up 0 bases; unmatched junction bases: 6. Germline assignment: CDR1 SEHNR and CDR2 FQNEAQ (reference sequence). The CDR3 spans 17 residues. CDR3 in DNA: TGTGCCAGCAGCGCATCCGGGACTAGCGGGAGCACAGATACGCAGTATTTT. Its protein is CASSASGTSGSTDTQYF.

The chain couples TRBV5-1 to TRBJ1-1; 11 bases are shared with TRBD1. From germline, CDR1 is SGHRS and CDR2 YFSETQ. Trimming at V came to 3 bases and at J to 1 base, leaving 5 bases not matched to a gene. There are 16 residues in the CDR3. CDR3 bases: TGCGCCAGCAGCTCGGACAGGGGGCAGTCGAACACTGAAGCTTTCTTT. Its protein product is CASSSDRGQSNTEAFF. The full variable domain, completed using reference TRBV5-1 and TRBJ1-1, is KAGVTQTPRYLIKTRGQQVTLSCSPISGHRSVSWYQQTPGQGLQFLFEYFSETQRNKGNFPGRFSGRQFSNSRSEMNVSTLELGDSALYLCASSSDRGQSNTEAFFGQGTRLTVV.

The chain is built from TRBV5-6 and TRBJ1-2; 7 nucleotides line up with TRBD1. The length of the CDR3 is 14 residues. Germline-derived CDR1 and CDR2 are SGHDT and YYEEEE. V gave up 0 bases and J gave up 7 bases; unmatched junction bases: 6. CDR3 coding DNA: TGTGCCAGCAGCTTGGGTTACAGGGGAGGTGGCTACACCTTC. It is translated as CASSLGYRGGGYTF.

The V call is TRBV5-1, the J call TRBJ2-7, with D perhaps TRBD2 (5 bases). Trimming stripped 2 bases from V and 3 bases from J, with 15 bases between. The CDR3 covers 15 residues. Germline CDR1 reads SGHRS; CDR2 reads YFSETQ. The CDR3 DNA is TGCGCCAGCAGCTTATCACTAGACCTTCTCTACGAGCAGTACGTC. This encodes CASSLSLDLLYEQYV.

The chain recombines TRBV5-4 with TRBJ2-3; perhaps TRBD2 as D (5 bases). The CDR3 covers 15 residues. Germline CDR1 and CDR2: SGHNT and YYREEE (reference sequence). V was cut by 0 bases and J by 0 bases, with 8 bases left in between. In DNA, the CDR3 is TGTGCCAGCAGCTTGGAGCGCGGGAGCACAGATACGCAGTATTTT. The encoded protein is CASSLERGSTDTQYF.

The chain is built from TRBV5-1 and TRBJ1-1; 7 positions match TRBD1. The CDR3 loop spans 15 amino acids. CDR1 is SGHRS, CDR2 YFSETQ, per germline. J gave up 0 bases and V 2 bases, and 4 bases lay outside the gene matches. CDR3 nucleotide sequence: TGCGCCAGCAGCTTCCGACAGGGCTTGAACACTGAAGCTTTCTTT. It encodes CASSFRQGLNTEAFF. Variable domain in full (rest from reference TRBV5-1 and TRBJ1-1): KAGVTQTPRYLIKTRGQQVTLSCSPISGHRSVSWYQQTPGQGLQFLFEYFSETQRNKGNFPGRFSGRQFSNSRSEMNVSTLELGDSALYLCASSFRQGLNTEAFFGQGTRLTVV.